These T cell receptor beta chains were read from a single sample in a study of blood T cell repertoires in COVID-19. Some clones are missing from TCRdb's copy, which holds only in-frame ones; the method was immunoSEQ multiplex PCR. Of about 260,000 clones listed, roughly 88% are singletons. Sequencing was carried out using PBMCs or T cells enriched from blood (not recorded which). The receptor source for this set is a woman aged 40 to 50 who had been exposed to COVID-19. CDR3s include the opening cysteine and the closing phenylalanine or tryptophan. D genes are given only for firm matches. Only some rows state a clone size, as once, few, many or a class for expanded clones.

V gene	D gene	clone size	J gene	CDR3 DNA	CDR3 protein
TRBV6-2/TRBV6-3	TRBD2	.	TRBJ2-1	TGTGCCAGCAGTACATTACTAGCGGGGGGTCCATCTCCTACATATGAGCAGTTCTTC	CASSTLLAGGPSPTYEQFF
TRBV7-9	TRBD1	once	TRBJ2-1	TGTGCCAGCAGCACGTCCTGGGACAGGGGATTCCACAATGAGCAGTTCTTC	CASSTSWDRGFHNEQFF
TRBV5-1	.	.	TRBJ1-1	TGCGCCAGCAGCTTGGGAATGGACAGCCCTGAAGCTTTCTTT	CASSLGMDSPEAFF
TRBV7-7	TRBD1	.	TRBJ1-4	TGTGCTAGCAGCCTAAGACAGGGGGCTTACGAAAAACTGTTTTTT	CASSLRQGAYEKLFF
TRBV27	.	.	TRBJ1-1	TGTGCCAGCAGTTTATACGCGGTAGTGGGCACTGAAGCTTTCTTT	CASSLYAVVGTEAFF
TRBV28	TRBD1	.	TRBJ1-1	TGTGCTATTCTCGGGGGGACAGGGAACACTGAAGCTTTCTTT	CAILGGTGNTEAFF
TRBV28	.	.	TRBJ1-2	TGTGCCAGCAGCCCCCTGGGGGGGTGGAGGGGCTACACCTTC	CASSPLGGWRGYTF
TRBV4-3	.	many	TRBJ2-2	TGCGCCAGCAGCCAAGACTACACCGGGGAGCTGTTTTTT	CASSQDYTGELFF
TRBV7-9	TRBD2	once	TRBJ2-3	TGTGCCAGCAGCTTAGCGCGGGGGATCACAGATACGCAGTATTTT	CASSLARGITDTQYF
TRBV7-8	.	.	TRBJ1-2	TGTGCCAGCAGCTTAGGGCGGGCGCGGAGCTATGGCTACACCTTC	CASSLGRARSYGYTF
TRBV28	.	many	TRBJ1-2	TGTGCCAGCAGTTTAGGAGGGACCGCTGGCTACACCTTC	CASSLGGTAGYTF
TRBV2	TRBD1	.	TRBJ1-6	TGTGCCAGCAGTGGACAGGGCGGTTTGTCACCCCTCCACTTT	CASSGQGGLSPLHF
TRBV13	.	.	TRBJ2-3	TGTGCCAGCAGCTTACTGCGGGGCCCCACAGATACGCAGTATTTT	CASSLLRGPTDTQYF